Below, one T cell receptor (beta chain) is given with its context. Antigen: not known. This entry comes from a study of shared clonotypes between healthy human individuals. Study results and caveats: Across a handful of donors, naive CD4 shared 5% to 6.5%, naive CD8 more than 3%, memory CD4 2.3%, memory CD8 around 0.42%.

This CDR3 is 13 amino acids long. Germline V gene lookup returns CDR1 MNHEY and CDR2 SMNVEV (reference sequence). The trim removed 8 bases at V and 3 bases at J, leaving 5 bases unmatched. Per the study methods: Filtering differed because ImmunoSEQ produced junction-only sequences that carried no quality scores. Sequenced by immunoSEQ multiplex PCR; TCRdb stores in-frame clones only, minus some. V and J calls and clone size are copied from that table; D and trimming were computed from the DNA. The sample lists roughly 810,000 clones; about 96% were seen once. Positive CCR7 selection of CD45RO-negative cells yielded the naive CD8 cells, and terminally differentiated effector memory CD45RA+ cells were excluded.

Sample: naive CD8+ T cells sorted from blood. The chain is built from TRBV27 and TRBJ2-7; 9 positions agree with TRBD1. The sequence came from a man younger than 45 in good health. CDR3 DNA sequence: TGTGCCAGCGCTATGGGACAGGGCTACGAGCAGTACTTC. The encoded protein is CASAMGQGYEQYF.